Listed below are T cell receptor beta chains from one sample, sequenced in a study of shared clonotypes between healthy human individuals. Clones were sequenced by immunoSEQ multiplex PCR, and TCRdb holds only the in-frame ones, with some missing. Found here are some 2.1 million clones, approximately 94% of them singletons; the top ten hold around 1.1%. Sequences were obtained from naive CD8+ T cells sorted from blood. The receptors here all came from a man in his late teens or twenties in good health. Each CDR3 is given with its conserved first and last residue. D genes are given only for firm matches. Size is stated for part of the rows, as once, few or many counts, or as a class when the clone is expanded.

>TRBJ2-5|.|TRBD2|TRBV19
CASSIVAGVRETQYF
TGTGCCAGTAGTATAGTTGCGGGGGTTCGGGAGACCCAGTACTTC
>TRBJ2-3|once|TRBD2|TRBV7-2
CASSSRLTSGWGGTDTQYF
TGTGCCAGCAGCTCCCGCCTGACTAGCGGGTGGGGGGGCACAGATACGCAGTATTTT
>TRBJ2-1|.|TRBD2|TRBV7-9
CASSPRRGAHNEQFF
TGTGCCAGCAGCCCTAGGCGGGGGGCCCACAATGAGCAGTTCTTC
>TRBJ2-7|.|TRBD1|TRBV5-1
CASSSQGEKYEQYF
TGCGCCAGCAGCTCACAGGGGGAGAAATACGAGCAGTACTTC
>TRBJ2-7|.|TRBD1|TRBV7-9
CASTPPQGGQGSYEQYF
TGTGCCAGCACGCCTCCTCAGGGGGGACAGGGGTCCTACGAGCAGTACTTC
>TRBJ1-6|once|.|TRBV21-1
CASLYSPLHF
TGTGCCAGCTTATATTCACCCCTCCACTTT
>TRBJ2-7|.|.|TRBV11-3
CASSLGTSGEQYF
TGTGCCAGCAGCTTAGGCACCAGCGGCGAGCAGTACTTC
>TRBJ2-2|.|.|TRBV9
CASSAGVVNTGELFF
TGTGCCAGCAGCGCCGGAGTAGTGAACACCGGGGAGCTGTTTTTT
>TRBJ1-1|.|.|TRBV5-1
CASSSLPGATEAFF
TGCGCCAGCAGCTCCCTGCCGGGGGCGACTGAAGCTTTCTTT
>TRBJ1-1|.|.|TRBV6-5
CASRNPGYTEAFF
TGTGCCAGCAGGAACCCTGGGTACACTGAAGCTTTCTTT
>TRBJ1-1|.|TRBD1|TRBV27
CASRGQGDTEAFF
TGTGCCAGCAGGGGACAGGGGGACACTGAAGCTTTCTTT
>TRBJ2-7|.|TRBD2|TRBV13
CASSPVGLAGIYEQYF
TGTGCCAGCAGCCCGGTCGGACTAGCGGGTATCTACGAGCAGTACTTC
>TRBJ2-1|.|.|TRBV6-1
CASSDPSEEAYNEQFF
TGTGCCAGCAGTGACCCTAGCGAGGAAGCCTACAATGAGCAGTTCTTC
>TRBJ1-3|.|TRBD1|TRBV4-2
CASSQATGVGNTIYF
TGTGCCAGCAGCCAGGCTACAGGGGTGGGAAACACCATATATTTT
>TRBJ1-1|.|.|TRBV9
CASSVDRGHLNTEAFF
TGTGCCAGCAGCGTAGACCGGGGACACCTGAACACTGAAGCTTTCTTT
>TRBJ1-6|.|TRBD1|TRBV6-1
CASSEVGTVPFNSPLHF
TGTGCCAGCAGCGAAGTAGGGACAGTCCCTTTTAATTCACCCCTCCACTTT
>TRBJ1-3|.|.|TRBV6-6
CASNAGGNTIYF
TGTGCCAGCAACGCTGGGGGGAACACCATATATTTT
>TRBJ2-7|.|.|TRBV27
CASSSGQTYEQYF
TGTGCCAGCAGTTCAGGACAGACCTACGAGCAGTACTTC
>TRBJ2-7|.|.|TRBV6-5
CASSYRGYEQYF
TGTGCCAGCAGTTACAGGGGATACGAGCAGTACTTC
>TRBJ2-7|.|TRBD2|TRBV27
CASSLGGVRAEQYF
TGTGCCAGCAGTTTAGGGGGGGTGAGGGCCGAGCAGTACTTC
>TRBJ2-7|.|.|TRBV5-6
CASSFWGYEQYF
TGTGCCAGCAGCTTTTGGGGGTACGAGCAGTACTTC
>TRBJ1-4|.|TRBD1|TRBV30
CAWSTGTAGELFF
TGTGCCTGGAGTACCGGGACAGCGGGAGAACTGTTTTTT
>TRBJ1-1|once|.|TRBV4-2
CASSQERAVDTEAFF
TGTGCCAGCAGCCAGGAGAGGGCTGTCGACACTGAAGCTTTCTTT
>TRBJ1-1|once|TRBD1|TRBV11-2
CASSLRGGPLEAFF
TGTGCCAGCAGCTTAAGAGGGGGCCCCCTTGAAGCTTTCTTT
>TRBJ2-1|.|TRBD2|TRBV9
CASSVSGRGDEQFF
TGTGCCAGCAGCGTGAGCGGGAGGGGTGATGAGCAGTTCTTC
>TRBJ2-3|.|TRBD2|TRBV27
CASSLSLAASTDTQYF
TGTGCCAGCAGTTTATCCCTAGCGGCTAGCACAGATACGCAGTATTTT
>TRBJ2-7|.|.|TRBV19
CASSIDGEYEQYF
TGTGCCAGTAGTATAGATGGGGAGTACGAGCAGTACTTC
>TRBJ1-6|.|.|TRBV28
CASSPGDNSPLHF
TGTGCCAGCAGTCCGGGTGATAATTCACCCCTCCACTTT
>TRBJ2-7|.|.|TRBV7-9
CASAGDGYEQYF
TGTGCCAGCGCCGGGGACGGCTACGAGCAGTACTTC